The rows below give T cell receptor beta chains drawn from one sample of a study of T-cell reconstitution after alpha-beta-depleted transplantation in children. TCRdb re-analysed the PCR reads in MiXCR, keeping a single row per CDR3 protein. The table lists 400,000 to 450,000 distinct CDR3 sequences, over 40% of them singletons. The sample in question was PBMCs, obtained before TCRalphabeta/CD19-depleted stem cell transplant. Every receptor here comes from a girl aged 2-10 years with aplastic anemia, due to receive a stem cell transplant. Each CDR3 is given with its conserved first and last residue. D genes are given only for firm matches. Only part of the rows carry a size: once, few, many, or a class if the clone is expanded.

cdr3_length: 13; clone_size: many; d_call: .; j_call: TRBJ1-2; v_call: TRBV12-3/TRBV12-4; cdr3_aa: CASSLERDYGYTF; cdr3_nt: TGTGCCAGCAGTTTGGAAAGGGACTATGGCTACACCTTC
cdr3_length: 14; clone_size: many; d_call: TRBD2; j_call: TRBJ2-1; v_call: TRBV20-1; cdr3_aa: CSASFGGGGDEQFF; cdr3_nt: TGCAGTGCCTCCTTCGGCGGGGGGGGCGATGAGCAGTTCTTC
cdr3_length: 17; clone_size: .; d_call: .; j_call: TRBJ1-5; v_call: TRBV28; cdr3_aa: CASSSTTSWGGNQPQHF; cdr3_nt: TGTGCCAGCAGTTCCACTACCTCGTGGGGCGGCAATCAGCCCCAGCATTTT
cdr3_length: 15; clone_size: .; d_call: .; j_call: TRBJ2-7; v_call: TRBV5-2; cdr3_aa: CASKFGGQGWGEQYF; cdr3_nt: TGTGCCAGCAAGTTCGGGGGACAGGGATGGGGCGAGCAGTACTTC
cdr3_length: 16; clone_size: many; d_call: TRBD2; j_call: TRBJ2-1; v_call: TRBV4-1; cdr3_aa: CASSQPGLATYNEQFF; cdr3_nt: TGCGCCAGCAGCCAACCCGGACTAGCTACCTACAATGAGCAGTTCTTC
cdr3_length: 13; clone_size: few; d_call: .; j_call: TRBJ1-2; v_call: TRBV14; cdr3_aa: CASSHPGAYGYTF; cdr3_nt: TGTGCCAGCAGCCACCCCGGCGCATATGGCTACACCTTC
cdr3_length: 13; clone_size: .; d_call: .; j_call: TRBJ2-5; v_call: TRBV20-1; cdr3_aa: CSAGTNYQETQYF; cdr3_nt: TGCAGTGCTGGTACTAACTACCAAGAGACCCAGTACTTC
cdr3_length: 14; clone_size: .; d_call: .; j_call: TRBJ2-4; v_call: TRBV10-3; cdr3_aa: CAISDRGAKNIQYF; cdr3_nt: TGTGCCATCAGTGACCGGGGAGCCAAAAACATTCAGTACTTC
cdr3_length: 15; clone_size: .; d_call: TRBD2; j_call: TRBJ2-3; v_call: TRBV20-1; cdr3_aa: CSARDPSGRGDTQYF; cdr3_nt: TGCAGTGCTAGAGACCCTAGCGGGAGGGGAGATACGCAGTATTTT
cdr3_length: 16; clone_size: many; d_call: .; j_call: TRBJ1-4; v_call: TRBV7-3; cdr3_aa: CASSLGVHATNEKLFF; cdr3_nt: TGTGCCAGCAGCTTAGGGGTGCACGCAACTAATGAAAAACTGTTTTTT
cdr3_length: 15; clone_size: once; d_call: .; j_call: TRBJ2-7; v_call: TRBV4-1; cdr3_aa: CASSTRENVDYEQYF; cdr3_nt: TGCGCCAGCAGCACCAGGGAGAATGTAGATTACGAGCAGTACTTC
cdr3_length: 16; clone_size: .; d_call: TRBD1; j_call: TRBJ2-5; v_call: TRBV12-3/TRBV12-4; cdr3_aa: CASSRVDRAPRETQYF; cdr3_nt: TGTGCCAGCAGTAGGGTAGACAGGGCCCCGCGAGAGACCCAGTACTTC
cdr3_length: 16; clone_size: .; d_call: TRBD2; j_call: TRBJ2-7; v_call: TRBV9; cdr3_aa: CASSVGLAGDSYEQYF; cdr3_nt: TGTGCCAGCAGCGTAGGACTAGCGGGGGACTCCTACGAGCAGTACTTC
cdr3_length: 15; clone_size: .; d_call: .; j_call: TRBJ2-5; v_call: TRBV3-1; cdr3_aa: CASSRSGTPQETQYF; cdr3_nt: TGTGCCAGCAGCCGTTCAGGGACGCCTCAAGAGACCCAGTACTTC
cdr3_length: 14; clone_size: many; d_call: .; j_call: TRBJ2-7; v_call: TRBV6-5; cdr3_aa: CASSYSNQPGEQYF; cdr3_nt: TGTGCCAGCAGTTACAGCAACCAGCCGGGGGAGCAGTACTTC
cdr3_length: 14; clone_size: .; d_call: .; j_call: TRBJ2-5; v_call: TRBV15; cdr3_aa: CATSLGRGEETQYF; cdr3_nt: TGTGCCACCAGCCTGGGGCGCGGGGAGGAGACCCAGTACTTC
cdr3_length: 13; clone_size: .; d_call: .; j_call: TRBJ2-7; v_call: TRBV5-6; cdr3_aa: CASSLVSAAEQYF; cdr3_nt: TGTGCCAGCAGCTTGGTGTCGGCGGCCGAGCAGTACTTC
cdr3_length: 17; clone_size: .; d_call: TRBD2; j_call: TRBJ2-5; v_call: TRBV5-1; cdr3_aa: CASSLSQLAGNQETQYF; cdr3_nt: TGCGCCAGCAGCTTGTCACAACTAGCGGGGAATCAAGAGACCCAGTACTTC
cdr3_length: 15; clone_size: few; d_call: .; j_call: TRBJ1-5; v_call: TRBV2; cdr3_aa: CASSRLQGSNQPQHF; cdr3_nt: TGTGCCAGCAGTCGCCTCCAGGGAAGCAATCAGCCCCAGCATTTT
cdr3_length: 15; clone_size: few; d_call: .; j_call: TRBJ2-5; v_call: TRBV4-2; cdr3_aa: CASSPGTLYQETQYF; cdr3_nt: TGTGCCAGCAGCCCTGGGACTTTATACCAAGAGACCCAGTACTTC
cdr3_length: 12; clone_size: many; d_call: .; j_call: TRBJ2-7; v_call: TRBV5-1; cdr3_aa: CASSLAGHEQYF; cdr3_nt: TGCGCCAGCAGCTTGGCCGGGCACGAGCAGTACTTC
cdr3_length: 22; clone_size: few; d_call: TRBD2; j_call: TRBJ2-5; v_call: TRBV24-1; cdr3_aa: CATSDRWTSGRQPREIKETQYF; cdr3_nt: TGTGCCACCAGTGATCGCTGGACTAGCGGGAGACAACCTCGCGAAATAAAAGAGACCCAGTACTTC
cdr3_length: 15; clone_size: many; d_call: .; j_call: TRBJ1-3; v_call: TRBV7-8; cdr3_aa: CASSSEIVSGNTIYF; cdr3_nt: TGTGCCAGCAGCTCCGAAATAGTATCTGGAAACACCATATATTTT
cdr3_length: 13; clone_size: .; d_call: .; j_call: TRBJ2-5; v_call: TRBV20-1; cdr3_aa: CSARVTPQETQYF; cdr3_nt: TGCAGTGCTAGAGTCACTCCCCAGGAGACCCAGTACTTC
cdr3_length: 18; clone_size: many; d_call: TRBD2; j_call: TRBJ2-2; v_call: TRBV5-1; cdr3_aa: CASSPRLAGVRDTGELFF; cdr3_nt: TGCGCCAGCAGTCCACGACTAGCGGGAGTGCGGGACACCGGGGAGCTGTTTTTT
cdr3_length: 14; clone_size: .; d_call: .; j_call: TRBJ2-1; v_call: TRBV20-1; cdr3_aa: CSAREPGTYNEQFF; cdr3_nt: TGCAGTGCTAGAGAACCGGGGACGTACAATGAGCAGTTCTTC
cdr3_length: 13; clone_size: .; d_call: .; j_call: TRBJ1-1; v_call: TRBV7-8; cdr3_aa: CASSLVLGSEAFF; cdr3_nt: TGTGCCAGCAGCTTAGTATTAGGATCTGAAGCTTTCTTT
cdr3_length: 16; clone_size: many; d_call: TRBD2; j_call: TRBJ2-1; v_call: TRBV5-1; cdr3_aa: CASSLGTSGSYNEQFF; cdr3_nt: TGCGCCAGCAGCTTGGGCACTAGCGGGAGTTACAATGAGCAGTTCTTC
cdr3_length: 14; clone_size: few; d_call: .; j_call: TRBJ2-1; v_call: TRBV15; cdr3_aa: CATSQGASANEQFF; cdr3_nt: TGTGCCACCAGCCAGGGAGCTAGCGCTAATGAGCAGTTCTTC
cdr3_length: 20; clone_size: many; d_call: TRBD2; j_call: TRBJ2-7; v_call: TRBV4-1; cdr3_aa: CASSQSTLAGGFLSSYEQYF; cdr3_nt: TGCGCCAGCAGCCAATCTACTCTAGCGGGAGGCTTCCTGAGCTCCTACGAGCAGTACTTC
cdr3_length: 14; clone_size: few; d_call: TRBD1; j_call: TRBJ2-7; v_call: TRBV10-3; cdr3_aa: CAISGRGQGYEQYF; cdr3_nt: TGTGCCATCAGTGGTAGGGGACAGGGGTACGAGCAGTACTTC
cdr3_length: 15; clone_size: .; d_call: TRBD2; j_call: TRBJ2-5; v_call: TRBV5-6; cdr3_aa: CASSLPTSGGETQYF; cdr3_nt: TGTGCCAGCAGCTTGCCGACTAGCGGGGGGGAGACCCAGTACTTC
cdr3_length: 16; clone_size: .; d_call: .; j_call: TRBJ1-5; v_call: TRBV6-2/TRBV6-3; cdr3_aa: CASSWGPGRDNQPQHF; cdr3_nt: TGTGCCAGCAGCTGGGGCCCCGGACGAGACAATCAGCCCCAGCATTTT
cdr3_length: 15; clone_size: .; d_call: .; j_call: TRBJ2-5; v_call: TRBV7-7; cdr3_aa: CASSLAAGHQETQYF; cdr3_nt: TGTGCCAGCAGCTTAGCGGCCGGACACCAAGAGACCCAGTACTTC
cdr3_length: 15; clone_size: .; d_call: .; j_call: TRBJ2-1; v_call: TRBV7-9; cdr3_aa: CASTEGESSYNEQFF; cdr3_nt: TGTGCCAGCACCGAGGGGGAGAGCTCCTACAATGAGCAGTTCTTC
cdr3_length: 17; clone_size: many; d_call: .; j_call: TRBJ2-7; v_call: TRBV11-2; cdr3_aa: CASSSLLRLVAVGEQYF; cdr3_nt: TGTGCCAGCAGCTCTCTCCTCCGATTGGTAGCGGTCGGCGAGCAGTACTTC
cdr3_length: 14; clone_size: many; d_call: TRBD1; j_call: TRBJ1-4; v_call: TRBV7-9; cdr3_aa: CASSPGQGNEKLFF; cdr3_nt: TGTGCCAGCAGCCCTGGACAGGGAAACGAAAAACTGTTTTTT
cdr3_length: 14; clone_size: .; d_call: TRBD2; j_call: TRBJ2-7; v_call: TRBV6-2/TRBV6-3; cdr3_aa: CASSSLAGDYEQYF; cdr3_nt: TGTGCCAGCAGTTCGCTAGCGGGGGACTACGAGCAGTACTTC
cdr3_length: 13; clone_size: .; d_call: TRBD2; j_call: TRBJ2-7; v_call: TRBV20-1; cdr3_aa: CSAAGTGGYEQYF; cdr3_nt: TGCAGTGCTGCCGGGACGGGGGGTTACGAGCAGTACTTC
cdr3_length: 16; clone_size: .; d_call: .; j_call: TRBJ2-7; v_call: TRBV5-1; cdr3_aa: CASSLRGTPTPYEQYF; cdr3_nt: TGCGCCAGCAGCTTGAGGGGGACACCAACTCCCTACGAGCAGTACTTC
cdr3_length: 16; clone_size: many; d_call: TRBD2; j_call: TRBJ2-1; v_call: TRBV13; cdr3_aa: CASSLTSGMPLNEQFF; cdr3_nt: TGTGCCAGCAGCTTAACTAGCGGGATGCCCCTCAATGAGCAGTTCTTC
cdr3_length: 11; clone_size: .; d_call: .; j_call: TRBJ2-1; v_call: TRBV7-9; cdr3_aa: CASSSIKEQFF; cdr3_nt: TGTGCCAGCAGCTCTATTAAGGAGCAGTTCTTC
cdr3_length: 17; clone_size: .; d_call: TRBD2; j_call: TRBJ2-2; v_call: TRBV12-3/TRBV12-4; cdr3_aa: CASSLGGLAGPAGELFF; cdr3_nt: TGTGCCAGCAGTTTAGGGGGGCTAGCGGGGCCGGCCGGGGAGCTGTTTTTT
cdr3_length: 15; clone_size: many; d_call: TRBD2; j_call: TRBJ2-2; v_call: TRBV5-1; cdr3_aa: CASSSSSGRTGELFF; cdr3_nt: TGCGCCAGCAGCTCCTCTAGCGGGAGAACCGGGGAGCTGTTTTTT
cdr3_length: 14; clone_size: .; d_call: .; j_call: TRBJ2-1; v_call: TRBV5-4; cdr3_aa: CASSLELGANEQFF; cdr3_nt: TGTGCCAGCAGCTTGGAATTAGGGGCTAATGAGCAGTTCTTC
cdr3_length: 14; clone_size: few; d_call: TRBD2; j_call: TRBJ2-5; v_call: TRBV5-1; cdr3_aa: CASSGAGGQETQYF; cdr3_nt: TGCGCCAGCAGCGGGGCGGGAGGCCAAGAGACCCAGTACTTC
cdr3_length: 15; clone_size: few; d_call: .; j_call: TRBJ2-1; v_call: TRBV13; cdr3_aa: CASSLDVKGHNEQFF; cdr3_nt: TGTGCCAGCAGCTTAGACGTCAAAGGGCACAATGAGCAGTTCTTC
cdr3_length: 17; clone_size: .; d_call: .; j_call: TRBJ2-1; v_call: TRBV5-1; cdr3_aa: CASSLRWLAFPYNEQFF; cdr3_nt: TGCGCCAGCAGCTTGAGATGGCTAGCGTTTCCCTACAATGAGCAGTTCTTC